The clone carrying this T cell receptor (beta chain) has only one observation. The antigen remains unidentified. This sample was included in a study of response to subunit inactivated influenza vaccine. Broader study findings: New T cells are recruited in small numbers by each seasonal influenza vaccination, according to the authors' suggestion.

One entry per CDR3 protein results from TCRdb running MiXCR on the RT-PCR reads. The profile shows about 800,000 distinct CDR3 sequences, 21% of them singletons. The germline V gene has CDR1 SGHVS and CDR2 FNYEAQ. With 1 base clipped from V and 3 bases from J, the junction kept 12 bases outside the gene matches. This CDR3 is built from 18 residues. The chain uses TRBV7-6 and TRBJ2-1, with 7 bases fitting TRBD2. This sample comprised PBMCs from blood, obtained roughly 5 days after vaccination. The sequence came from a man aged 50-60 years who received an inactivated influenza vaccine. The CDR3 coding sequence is TGTGCCAGCAGCTTAGACTCTAGTCCGGGAGGCAGCTACAATGAGCAGTTCTTC. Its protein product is CASSLDSSPGGSYNEQFF.